This T cell receptor beta chain was sequenced during a study of T cell changes during pregnancy in multiple sclerosis. This table comes from immunoSEQ multiplex PCR, and its TCRdb copy is limited to in-frame clones, with some not included. This sample has some 41,000 clones, with 80% to 90% found just once. Trimming took off 0 bases at V and 7 bases at J, with 11 bases between the two ends. The CDR3 runs 14 residues. Germline V CDR1 and CDR2: SGHTS, YDEGEE. The clonotype comes from a female donor with multiple sclerosis, enrolled in a pregnancy study. The sample here was CD4+ T cells from peripheral blood mononuclear cells, taken in the first trimester of pregnancy. The chain carries TRBV5-8 and TRBJ1-5; D not certain. The CDR3 is CASSLGGGGQPQHF. In nucleotides, the CDR3 is TGTGCCAGCAGCTTGGGGGGTGGAGGCCAGCCCCAGCATTTT.